The 27 T cell receptor beta chains listed next were all sequenced from one sample in a study of OX40 agonist ivuxolimab in advanced cancers. The repertoire was sequenced with immunoSEQ multiplex PCR; TCRdb's copy has only in-frame clones and lacks some. The table shows about 60,000 clones, with approximately 80% occurring only once. The input for sequencing was CD4+ or CD8+ T cells sorted from blood, taken in a trial of the OX40 agonist ivuxolimab. These TCRs come from an adult with an advanced solid tumor such as melanoma, head and neck, liver or kidney cancer.

The chain recombines TRBV6-6 with TRBJ2-1; 9 bases align to TRBD1. The CDR3 is 14 residues long. V lost 4 bases to trimming and J lost 8 bases; unmatched junction nucleotides: 6. Germline V gene lookup returns CDR1 MNHNY and CDR2 SVGAGI (reference sequence). The CDR3 spells CASSSHRGQYEQFF. CDR3 DNA: TGTGCCAGCAGTTCCCACAGGGGGCAATATGAGCAGTTCTTC.

This clone was picked up one time. This chain joins TRBV30 and TRBJ1-5; D unclear. With 0 bases removed from V and 2 bases from J, the gap between germline ends came to 5 bases. Germline V lookup: CDR1 GTSNPN, CDR2 SVGIG (reference sequence). The CDR3 is 13 amino acids. CDR3 protein: CAWSVFGNQPQHF. The CDR3 DNA follows: TGTGCCTGGAGTGTATTTGGCAATCAGCCCCAGCATTTT. The whole variable domain, remainder taken from reference TRBV30 and TRBJ1-5, is SQTIHQWPATLVQPVGSPLSLECTVEGTSNPNLYWYRQAAGRGLQLLFYSVGIGQISSEVPQNLSASRPQDRQFILSSKKLLLSDSGFYLCAWSVFGNQPQHFGDGTRLSIL.

The rearrangement uses TRBV11-2 and TRBJ1-1; 8 positions match TRBD1. V lost 6 bases, J lost 0 bases, and 3 bases stayed unmatched. The CDR3 consists of 14 residues. CDR1 is SGHAT, CDR2 FQNNGV, per germline. This CDR3 reads CASSSTGVNTEAFF. As DNA, the CDR3 is TGTGCCAGCAGTTCGACAGGGGTGAACACTGAAGCTTTCTTT.

The rearrangement uses TRBV6-1 and TRBJ1-4, with a possible D match to TRBD1 (6 bases). This CDR3 region has 13 residues. Trimming shortened V by 5 bases and J by 8 bases, and 12 bases separated the two germline ends. Germline V gene sequence: CDR1 MNHNS, CDR2 SASEGT. The CDR3 loop reads CASSLTGSEKLFF. CDR3 coding DNA: TGTGCCAGCAGTTTAACAGGGTCGGAAAAACTGTTTTTT.

The gene calls are TRBV18 and TRBJ2-7, with D perhaps matching TRBD1 (5 bases). Per germline, CDR1 KGHSH and CDR2 LQKENI. CDR3 length: 13 amino acids. The V end lost 5 bases, the J end lost 3 bases, and 11 bases lay between the germline ends. Here the CDR3 reads CASSTSRDYEQYF. The CDR3 DNA is TGTGCCAGCTCAACTTCCAGGGACTACGAGCAGTACTTC.

The chain uses TRBV6-1 and TRBJ2-2, with TRBD2 matching 9 bases. Trimming took 4 bases from V and 1 from J; bases not matched to a gene: 7. CDR1 is MNHNS and CDR2 is SASEGT in the germline V gene. CDR3 length equals 17 residues. The CDR3 region has the DNA TGTGCCAGCAGTGCGAAAGCGGGAGGCTGGAACACCGGGGAGCTGTTTTTT. Translation gives CASSAKAGGWNTGELFF.

The rearrangement joins TRBV7-6 to TRBJ2-7; possible D gene TRBD2, 6 bases. V was shortened by 1 base and J by 2 bases, with 12 bases between the two germline ends. CDR3 size: 15 residues. The germline V gene has CDR1 SGHVS and CDR2 FNYEAQ. The CDR3 here is CASSLDSGVTYEQYF. In DNA form, the CDR3 reads TGTGCCAGCAGCTTAGATTCGGGGGTCACCTACGAGCAGTACTTC.

This clone came up a few times. The J gene is TRBJ2-7, the V gene TRBV6-7; D gene unclear. TRBV6-7 is treated as an ORF (open reading frame) with a function not yet certain. V was shortened by 2 bases and J by 3 bases, with 5 bases between the two germline ends. The CDR3 has 12 amino acids. The CDR3 reads CASSYRGYEQYF. The CDR3 bases are TGTGCCAGCAGTTACCGAGGCTACGAGCAGTACTTC.

The chain carries TRBV5-4 and TRBJ1-3, with 7 bases identical to TRBD1. V lost 3 bases, J lost 0 bases, and 3 bases stayed unmatched. Looked up from germline, CDR1 is SGHNT and CDR2 is YYREEE (reference sequence). This CDR3 is built from 15 residues. The CDR3 spells CASSSDRASGNTIYF. CDR3 DNA sequence: TGTGCCAGCAGCTCCGACAGGGCCTCTGGAAACACCATATATTTT.

The chain carries TRBV30 and TRBJ1-1; 7 bases line up with TRBD1. Trimming cost V 3 bases and J 0 bases; bases outside gene matches: 10. The CDR3 totals 16 residues. Germline V gene lookup returns CDR1 GTSNPN and CDR2 SVGIG (reference sequence). DNA of the CDR3: TGTGCCTGGAGAAGCCCAGGGGGGTACATGAACACTGAAGCTTTCTTT. Its translation is CAWRSPGGYMNTEAFF.

The chain joins TRBV6-5 to TRBJ1-2; D is possibly TRBD1 (6 bases). Per germline, CDR1 MNHEY and CDR2 SVGAGI. This CDR3 is 14 amino acids long. V was shortened by 5 bases and J by 0 bases, with 10 bases between the two germline ends. The chain's CDR3 is CASSPYRANYGYTF. The CDR3 bases are TGTGCCAGCAGTCCATACAGGGCTAACTATGGCTACACCTTC.

V is TRBV10-3 and J is TRBJ2-7, with unresolved D. Germline V gives CDR1 ENHRY, CDR2 SYGVKD. The ends were cut back, 6 bases at V and 3 bases at J, with 15 bases in the middle. There are 14 residues in the CDR3. This CDR3 reads CAIRGSTIHYEQYF. CDR3 nucleotides: TGTGCCATCAGGGGGTCCACAATCCACTACGAGCAGTACTTC.

The chain is built from TRBV27 and TRBJ2-7; 10 bases agree with TRBD2. CDR3 length equals 15 residues. Germline CDR1 is MNHEY and CDR2 is SMNVEV (reference sequence). V shed 3 bases, J shed 7 bases, and the junction held 9 bases outside the gene matches. CDR3: CASSLDLAGVREQYF. In nucleotides, the CDR3 is TGTGCCAGCAGTTTGGATCTAGCGGGAGTAAGAGAGCAGTACTTC.

The chain combines TRBV10-2 with TRBJ2-7; 8 positions match TRBD2. The V gene's germline CDR1 is WSHSY and CDR2 SAAADI. V shed 6 bases, J shed 3 bases, and the junction held 4 bases outside the gene matches. The CDR3 is 13 residues long. The DNA for the CDR3 is TGCGCCAGCAGAGGACTAGCTGACTACGAGCAGTACTTC. This gives the protein CASRGLADYEQYF.

The V call is TRBV15, the J call TRBJ2-5; the D gene is possibly TRBD1 (5 bases). Between the trimmed V and J ends, which lost 4 bases and 0 bases, there was a span of 12 bases. The CDR3 runs to 15 residues. CDR1 is LNHNV and CDR2 is YYDKDF in the germline V gene (reference sequence). The CDR3 sequence: CATSKTGDYQETQYF. Here the CDR3 DNA reads TGTGCCACCAGCAAAACAGGAGACTACCAAGAGACCCAGTACTTC.

This chain links TRBV10-2 with TRBJ2-1, with D perhaps matching TRBD2 (7 bases). V shed 6 bases and J shed 6 bases, with 18 bases lying between them. The germline gives CDR1 WSHSY, CDR2 SAAADI. The CDR3 length is 15 residues. The CDR3 reads CASSAVGGPLNEQFF. CDR3 DNA sequence: TGCGCCAGCAGCGCCGTGGGGGGGCCCCTCAATGAGCAGTTCTTC.

The chain couples TRBV11-2 to TRBJ2-7; D not resolved. Germline CDR1 and CDR2: SGHAT and FQNNGV. The V and J ends lost 1 base and 2 bases respectively, with 9 bases between them. The CDR3 sequence is 14 residues long. Here the CDR3 reads CASSLGGRPYEQYF. The CDR3 region has the DNA TGTGCCAGCAGCTTAGGGGGTCGGCCCTACGAGCAGTACTTC.

The rearrangement joins TRBV5-4 to TRBJ1-1, with D uncertain. V shed 4 bases and J shed 0 bases, with 16 bases lying between them. CDR3 size: 16 residues. Germline CDR1 and CDR2: SGHNT and YYREEE (reference sequence). Here the CDR3 DNA reads TGTGCCAGCAGCCGGGGTGCAGGAAACATGAACACTGAAGCTTTCTTT. It translates to CASSRGAGNMNTEAFF. Full variable domain (outside the CDR3, taken from reference TRBV5-4 and TRBJ1-1): ETGVTQSPTHLIKTRGQQVTLRCSSQSGHNTVSWYQQALGQGPQFIFQYYREEENGRGNFPPRFSGLQFPNYSSELNVNALELDDSALYLCASSRGAGNMNTEAFFGQGTRLTVV.

In this sample, this clone turned up once. V is TRBV6-5 and J is TRBJ1-1, with unresolved D. Germline V gene lookup returns CDR1 MNHEY and CDR2 SVGAGI. The length of the CDR3 is 14 residues. The V end was cut by 2 bases, the J end by 1 base, with 8 bases between. CDR3 protein: CASSYDFGNTEAFF. As DNA, the CDR3 is TGTGCCAGCAGTTACGACTTCGGGAACACTGAAGCTTTCTTT.

J is TRBJ1-6 and V is TRBV19; TRBD1 might be the D (5 bases). This CDR3 is 17 amino acids long. Trimming shortened V by 3 bases and J by 2 bases, and 14 bases separated the two germline ends. Germline CDR1 LNHDA, CDR2 SQIVND (reference sequence). CDR3 nucleotide sequence: TGTGCCAGTAGTATTCTCGGGACCCACACCTATAATTCACCCCTCCACTTT. The encoded protein is CASSILGTHTYNSPLHF.

The genes are TRBV6-6 and TRBJ1-3, with D maybe TRBD1 (5 bases). This CDR3 has 15 residues. V lost 4 bases to trimming and J lost 4 bases, with 14 bases between them. Germline assignment: CDR1 MNHNY and CDR2 SVGAGI (reference sequence). CDR3 bases: TGTGCCAGCAGTTGGAGCCGGGACGAAGGAAACACCATATATTTT. Translated, it gives CASSWSRDEGNTIYF.

This sequence joins TRBV5-1 and TRBJ2-1, with 8 bases that match TRBD2. The germline V gene has CDR1 SGHRS and CDR2 YFSETQ. The CDR3 has 17 amino acids. V shed 0 bases, J shed 6 bases, and the junction held 11 bases outside the gene matches. The CDR3 nucleotides read TGCGCCAGCAGCTTGGATTTTAGGAGCGGGGGTGGCAATGAGCAGTTCTTC. Its protein is CASSLDFRSGGGNEQFF.

The gene calls are TRBV2 and TRBJ2-7, with TRBD2 identical over 13 bases. Germline-derived CDR1 and CDR2 are SNHLY and FYNNEI. The V segment lost 5 bases and the J segment 8 bases; nucleotides outside the gene matches: 3. CDR3 size: 13 residues. The CDR3 spells CASSQGTSGKQYF. CDR3 in DNA: TGTGCCAGCAGTCAAGGGACTAGCGGGAAGCAGTACTTC. The variable domain in full, completed from reference TRBV2 and TRBJ2-7, reads EPEVTQTPSHQVTQMGQEVILRCVPISNHLYFYWYRQILGQKVEFLVSFYNNEISEKSEIFDDQFSVERPDGSNFTLKIRSTKLEDSAMYFCASSQGTSGKQYFGPGTRLTVT.

The chain joins TRBV11-2 to TRBJ2-7, with D maybe TRBD2 (7 bases). Germline V CDR1 and CDR2: SGHAT, FQNNGV. The V and J ends lost 1 base and 6 bases respectively, with 16 bases between them. The CDR3 sequence is 15 residues long. The CDR3 sequence: CASSLASGGRVEQYF. DNA for the CDR3: TGTGCCAGCAGCTTAGCCTCGGGGGGCAGAGTCGAGCAGTACTTC. The complete variable domain, with remaining parts taken from reference TRBV11-2 and TRBJ2-7, reads EAGVAQSPRYKIIEKRQSVAFWCNPISGHATLYWYQQILGQGPKLLIQFQNNGVVDDSQLPKDRFSAERLKGVDSTLKIQPAKLEDSAVYLCASSLASGGRVEQYFGPGTRLTVT.

The chain recombines TRBV6-1 with TRBJ1-1; D is possibly TRBD1 (5 bases). Germline-derived CDR1 and CDR2 are MNHNS and SASEGT. The CDR3 sequence is 13 residues long. V lost 3 bases and J 3 bases, leaving 8 bases between the germline ends. For the CDR3, the DNA is TGTGCCAGCAGTGATGGGGGGGACACTGAAGCTTTCTTT. Residues: CASSDGGDTEAFF.

The gene calls are TRBV9 and TRBJ2-1; TRBD1 or TRBD2 may be the D gene (5 bases each). CDR1 and CDR2 (germline): SGDLS, YYNGEE. The germline V and J ends were trimmed by 4 bases and 9 bases, with 17 bases remaining between them. This CDR3 spans 14 amino acids. This CDR3 reads CASSPRGRVSEQFF. As DNA, the CDR3 is TGTGCCAGCAGCCCGAGGGGCAGGGTTAGTGAGCAGTTCTTC.

The chain employs TRBV7-7 and TRBJ1-3; TRBD1 might be the D (5 bases). The CDR3 consists of 15 residues. Germline V lookup: CDR1 SSHAT, CDR2 FNYEAQ (reference sequence). Trimming removed 5 bases at V and 4 bases at J, with 15 bases between. The CDR3 loop reads CASSPGTSTGNTIYF. In DNA form, the CDR3 reads TGTGCCAGCAGCCCAGGGACTTCGACGGGAAACACCATATATTTT.